This entry describes one T cell receptor (beta chain). This entry belongs to a study of control samples from healthy donors and cancer patients. Repertoires were generated with immunoSEQ multiplex PCR, while TCRdb's copy carries only in-frame clones and drops some. The table has some 94,000 clones, roughly nine tenths seen once; the top ten hold under 10%. The sequencing input was PBMCs. This TCR came from a woman aged 45-65 years with colorectal cancer.

The chain's CDR3 is CASSLILGNQPQHF. The CDR3 region has the DNA TGTGCCAGCAGTTTAATATTGGGGAATCAGCCCCAGCATTTT. The chain links TRBV28 to TRBJ1-5; the D is unclear. This CDR3 region has 14 residues. The ends were cut back, 2 bases at V and 4 bases at J, with 9 bases in the middle. The germline V gene has CDR1 MDHEN and CDR2 SYDVKM.